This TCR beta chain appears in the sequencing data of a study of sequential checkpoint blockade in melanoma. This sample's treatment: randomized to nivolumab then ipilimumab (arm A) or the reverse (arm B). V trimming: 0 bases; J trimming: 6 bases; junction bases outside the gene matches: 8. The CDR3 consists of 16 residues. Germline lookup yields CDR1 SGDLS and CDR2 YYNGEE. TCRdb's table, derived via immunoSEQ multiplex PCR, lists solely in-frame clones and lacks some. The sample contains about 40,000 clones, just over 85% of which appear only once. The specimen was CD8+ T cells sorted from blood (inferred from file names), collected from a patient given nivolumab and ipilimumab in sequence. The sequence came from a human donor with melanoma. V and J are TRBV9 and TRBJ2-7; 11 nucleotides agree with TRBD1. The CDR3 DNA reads TGTGCCAGCAGCGTAGATAGTGGACAGGGGGCGATCGAGCAGTACTTC. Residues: CASSVDSGQGAIEQYF.